A selection of T cell receptor beta chains follows, all from one sample in a study of T cell changes during pregnancy in multiple sclerosis. Assay: immunoSEQ multiplex PCR; the TCRdb copy retains only in-frame clones and omits some. Altogether 55,000 to 65,000 clones are present, roughly nine tenths being singletons, with the ten largest covering approximately 3%. Sequenced here: peripheral blood, sampled in the first trimester of pregnancy. Receptors originate from a female donor in good health, enrolled as a control in a pregnancy study. Both conserved end residues are part of each CDR3. A D gene is named only where the DNA matches it firmly. The size entry is marked missing in some rows and otherwise reads once, few, many or a size class.

CDR3 DNA | CDR3 protein | clone size | D gene | J gene | V gene
TGTGCCTGCCACAGGGGGCAAGTCCCTGAAGCTTTCTTT | CACHRGQVPEAFF | few | TRBD1 | TRBJ1-1 | TRBV30
TGTGCCAGCAGCTTTACCGGGACAGGGGTAGTGGAGCAGTACTTC | CASSFTGTGVVEQYF | few | TRBD1 | TRBJ2-7 | TRBV7-2
TGTGCCTGGAGTTCGGGGGGGCCTGAGGCTACGCAGTATTTT | CAWSSGGPEATQYF | NA | TRBD2 | TRBJ2-3 | TRBV30
TGTGCCAGTAGTCCGATGGACAGCTATGGCTACACCTTC | CASSPMDSYGYTF | NA | NA | TRBJ1-2 | TRBV19
TGTGCCAGCAGTTTCGGACAGGCGAACACTGAAGCTTTCTTT | CASSFGQANTEAFF | NA | TRBD1 | TRBJ1-1 | TRBV11-2
TGTGCCAGCAGTTCACAGGAGTTCTATGGCTACACCTTC | CASSSQEFYGYTF | NA | NA | TRBJ1-2 | TRBV6-1
TGTGCCAGCAGCAAAACCGGGAACCGAGAGACCCAGTACTTC | CASSKTGNRETQYF | NA | NA | TRBJ2-5 | TRBV7-9
TGCAGCGCCGGCGGGATAGCGGGAGGGGAGCAGTACTTC | CSAGGIAGGEQYF | NA | TRBD2 | TRBJ2-7 | TRBV29-1
TGTGCCAGCAGCCCCTCCCAGGGCAGGCAAGCTTTCTTT | CASSPSQGRQAFF | few | NA | TRBJ1-1 | TRBV7-9
TGTGCCAGCACCCCGGGGGACAGGAACACTGAAGCTTTCTTT | CASTPGDRNTEAFF | once | TRBD1 | TRBJ1-1 | TRBV7-3
TGTGCCAGCAGCTTGGTTCCGAGGGCTAACTATGGCTACACCTTC | CASSLVPRANYGYTF | NA | NA | TRBJ1-2 | TRBV5-5
TGTGCCAGCAGCGAGGGGGCGGGTCTGGGCTATGGCTACACCTTC | CASSEGAGLGYGYTF | few | TRBD1 | TRBJ1-2 | TRBV9
TGCGCCAGCAGCCAAGAGGCAGGTGAGAACTATGGCTACACCTTC | CASSQEAGENYGYTF | NA | NA | TRBJ1-2 | TRBV4-1
TGTGCCAGCAGCTTAGTTGGACAGGGTTTCTCTGGAAACACCATATATTTT | CASSLVGQGFSGNTIYF | NA | TRBD1 | TRBJ1-3 | TRBV7-9
TGTGCCAGCAGCTTAGCAGGGGCGGGAGGGCCTTTGGATGAGCAGTTCTTC | CASSLAGAGGPLDEQFF | once | TRBD2 | TRBJ2-1 | TRBV7-9
TGTGCCAGCAGTTACACGGCAGGGGGGCACCATGAGCAGTTCTTC | CASSYTAGGHHEQFF | NA | NA | TRBJ2-1 | TRBV6-5
TGTGCTAGTGCCCCACTGGGGGGGAACGAGCAGTACTTC | CASAPLGGNEQYF | NA | TRBD2 | TRBJ2-7 | TRBV12-5
TGTGCCAGCAGTTTAAGTAGATCGAGTTCTGTCTACGAGCAGTACTTC | CASSLSRSSSVYEQYF | NA | NA | TRBJ2-7 | TRBV27
TGTGCCATCAGTGAGCCCTTCTGGACAGACTATGGCTACACCTTC | CAISEPFWTDYGYTF | NA | NA | TRBJ1-2 | TRBV10-3
TGCGCCAGCAGCCAAGATCCCTTATTAGCTAACTATGGCTACACCTTC | CASSQDPLLANYGYTF | NA | NA | TRBJ1-2 | TRBV4-1
TGCGCCAGCAGCCAAGATAAGTTGGCTAGCGGACTAGCCTACGAGCAGTACTTC | CASSQDKLASGLAYEQYF | NA | TRBD2 | TRBJ2-7 | TRBV4-1
TGCAGCGTTGAACTTACGACAGGGGGTACTGAAGCTTTCTTT | CSVELTTGGTEAFF | NA | TRBD1 | TRBJ1-1 | TRBV29-1
TGTGCCAGCAGTTCTCGTTCAGACAATATCCTCACAGATACGCAGTATTTT | CASSSRSDNILTDTQYF | once | NA | TRBJ2-3 | TRBV28
TGTGCCAGTAGTTTCCCGGGACTAGCGGGAGGGCCTGTCACCGGGGAGCTGTTTTTT | CASSFPGLAGGPVTGELFF | NA | TRBD2 | TRBJ2-2 | TRBV19
TGCGCCAGCAGCCAAGATCAGATCCAGCGGGCCCACAATGAGCAGTTCTTC | CASSQDQIQRAHNEQFF | NA | NA | TRBJ2-1 | TRBV4-3
TGTGCCAGCAGCCTGGACAGGGAGTATGGCTACACCTTC | CASSLDREYGYTF | NA | TRBD1 | TRBJ1-2 | TRBV7-9
TGTGCCAGCAGTGACTGGGCCAGCAGGGAACTGTTTTTT | CASSDWASRELFF | NA | NA | TRBJ1-4 | TRBV6-1
TGTGCCAGCAGACGGGCAGGGCCGGACACCGGGGAGCTGTTTTTT | CASRRAGPDTGELFF | few | NA | TRBJ2-2 | TRBV6-1
TGTGCCACCACTCCTAACAGGGAAGCTGAGACCCAGTACTTC | CATTPNREAETQYF | NA | NA | TRBJ2-5 | TRBV10-3
TGTGCCAGTAAGAACAGGGAAGGCACTGAAGCTTTCTTT | CASKNREGTEAFF | NA | NA | TRBJ1-1 | TRBV19
TGTGCCAGCAGCTTAGGGACTAGCGGCACTAGCACAGATACGCAGTATTTT | CASSLGTSGTSTDTQYF | NA | TRBD2 | TRBJ2-3 | TRBV7-8
TGTGCCAGCACCCAGGGCTACATGAACACTGAAGCTTTCTTT | CASTQGYMNTEAFF | NA | NA | TRBJ1-1 | TRBV2
TGTGCCAGTGGGGTCGGTCGGGGGAACACTGAAGCTTTCTTT | CASGVGRGNTEAFF | few | NA | TRBJ1-1 | TRBV19
TGTGCCAGCAGCCCGCGGACTAGCGGGAGGGGAGAGACCCAGTACTTC | CASSPRTSGRGETQYF | NA | TRBD2 | TRBJ2-5 | TRBV7-9
TGTGCCGGGGGAGGGACTCCGGGGGCCGGGGAGCTGTTTTTT | CAGGGTPGAGELFF | NA | TRBD2 | TRBJ2-2 | TRBV5-4
TGTGCCAGCAGTTTAATAACGGGAGTTAACGGTGAGCAGTTCTTC | CASSLITGVNGEQFF | NA | NA | TRBJ2-1 | TRBV28
TGTGCCAGCAGCTTCGTGGTACAGGGCTATGGCTACACCTTC | CASSFVVQGYGYTF | NA | NA | TRBJ1-2 | TRBV7-9
TGCGCCAGCAGTGGGAGCACGACAAGAGGGCATACGCAGTATTTT | CASSGSTTRGHTQYF | NA | NA | TRBJ2-3 | TRBV10-2
TGTGCCAGTAGTATTTGGCGACAGGGCGGAAACACTGAAGCTTTCTTT | CASSIWRQGGNTEAFF | NA | TRBD1 | TRBJ1-1 | TRBV19